These T cell receptor beta chains were read from a single sample in a study of memory CD4+ T cells and cytomegalovirus serostatus. This table comes from immunoSEQ multiplex PCR, and its TCRdb copy is limited to in-frame clones, with some not included. The sample consists of some 54,000 clones, 60% to 85% of them appearing once. The sequenced material came from memory CD4+ T cells from blood. The source is an adult in good health and CMV-seropositive. Each CDR3 is given with its conserved first and last residue. D genes are given only for firm matches. The listing skips clone size in some rows; elsewhere it reads once, few, many or a size class.

size	V	D	J	CDR3	DNA
.	TRBV19	TRBD2	TRBJ2-6	CASGSRSPGTRTGANVLTF	TGTGCCAGTGGGTCGAGGAGTCCCGGGACTAGGACTGGGGCCAACGTCCTGACTTTC
.	TRBV15	TRBD2	TRBJ2-3	CATSRDEAGGGLKTDTQYF	TGTGCCACCAGCAGAGATGAGGCGGGAGGAGGGTTAAAGACAGATACGCAGTATTTT
.	TRBV6-1	.	TRBJ2-1	CASSATSPTTYNEQFF	TGTGCCAGCAGTGCTACTAGCCCCACAACTTACAATGAGCAGTTCTTC
.	TRBV5-1	.	TRBJ2-7	CASSYQGGSYEQYF	TGCGCCAGCAGCTATCAGGGGGGCTCCTACGAGCAGTACTTC
.	TRBV7-2	.	TRBJ1-2	CASSPVASNYGYTF	TGTGCCAGCAGCCCGGTGGCTAGTAACTATGGCTACACCTTC
.	TRBV2	.	TRBJ1-2	CASIENRDYGYTF	TGTGCCAGCATCGAAAACCGGGACTATGGCTACACCTTC
.	TRBV28	.	TRBJ2-1	CASSHSYNEQFF	TGTGCCAGCAGTCACAGCTACAATGAGCAGTTCTTC
.	TRBV4-1	.	TRBJ1-1	CASSQQTGTEAFF	TGCGCCAGCAGCCAACAAACCGGGACTGAAGCTTTCTTT
.	TRBV28	.	TRBJ1-4	CASSLAGINEKLFF	TGTGCCAGCAGTTTGGCAGGGATTAATGAAAAACTGTTTTTT
.	TRBV19	.	TRBJ2-5	CASRAGGLREETQYF	TGTGCCAGTAGAGCGGGCGGGCTCAGAGAAGAGACCCAGTACTTC
.	TRBV11-2	.	TRBJ2-3	CASSLDRRTQYF	TGTGCCAGCAGCTTGGACCGGCGAACGCAGTATTTT
.	TRBV2	.	TRBJ1-5	CASSASVPELKGPQHF	TGTGCCAGCAGTGCGTCGGTTCCAGAGCTCAAGGGGCCCCAGCATTTT
.	TRBV7-8	TRBD2	TRBJ2-7	CASSRTPSGTSYEQYF	TGTGCCAGCAGCCGCACGCCTAGCGGGACCTCCTACGAGCAGTACTTC
once	TRBV9	.	TRBJ1-2	CASSVGGFPNYGYTF	TGTGCCAGCAGCGTAGGTGGGTTCCCTAACTATGGCTACACCTTC
.	TRBV4-2	.	TRBJ1-3	CASSQARTVGNTIYF	TGTGCCAGCAGCCAAGCCAGGACAGTTGGAAACACCATATATTTT
once	TRBV5-1	.	TRBJ2-6	CASSLEHPGANVLTF	TGCGCCAGCAGCTTGGAACATCCCGGGGCCAACGTCCTGACTTTC
.	TRBV7-2	TRBD1	TRBJ2-6	CASSLATGAGANVLTF	TGTGCCAGCAGCTTAGCAACAGGGGCTGGGGCCAACGTCCTGACTTTC
.	TRBV30	.	TRBJ1-2	CAWLQANYGYTF	TGTGCCTGGCTACAGGCTAACTATGGCTACACCTTC
.	TRBV15	TRBD1	TRBJ1-4	CATSRGQGREKLFF	TGTGCCACCAGCAGAGGACAGGGAAGAGAAAAACTGTTTTTT
once	TRBV4-1	TRBD1	TRBJ2-7	CASSHLGQGYEQYF	TGCGCCAGCAGCCACCTCGGACAGGGCTACGAGCAGTACTTC
.	TRBV27	TRBD1	TRBJ1-5	CAGYRTGGNQPQHF	TGTGCCGGTTACCGGACAGGGGGCAATCAGCCCCAGCATTTT
.	TRBV5-8	TRBD1	TRBJ2-1	CASPPGQGYNEQFF	TGTGCCAGCCCTCCGGGACAGGGATACAATGAGCAGTTCTTC
medium-sized	TRBV9	.	TRBJ1-1	CASSADPRKNTEAFF	TGTGCCAGCAGCGCAGACCCTAGGAAGAACACTGAAGCTTTCTTT